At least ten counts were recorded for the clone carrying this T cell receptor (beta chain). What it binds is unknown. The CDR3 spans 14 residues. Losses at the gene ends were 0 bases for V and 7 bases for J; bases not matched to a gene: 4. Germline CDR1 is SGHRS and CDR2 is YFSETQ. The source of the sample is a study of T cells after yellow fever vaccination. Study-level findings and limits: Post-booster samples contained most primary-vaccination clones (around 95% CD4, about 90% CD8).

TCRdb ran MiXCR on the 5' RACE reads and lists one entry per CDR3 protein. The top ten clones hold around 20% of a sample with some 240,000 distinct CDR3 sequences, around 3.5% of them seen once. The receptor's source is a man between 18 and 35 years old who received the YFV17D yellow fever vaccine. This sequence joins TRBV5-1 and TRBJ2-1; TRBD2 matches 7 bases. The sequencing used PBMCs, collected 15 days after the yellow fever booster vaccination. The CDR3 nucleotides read TGCGCCAGCAGCTTGGCCGGGGGGTGGAATGAGCAGTTCTTC. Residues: CASSLAGGWNEQFF. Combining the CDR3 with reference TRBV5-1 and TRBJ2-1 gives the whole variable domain KAGVTQTPRYLIKTRGQQVTLSCSPISGHRSVSWYQQTPGQGLQFLFEYFSETQRNKGNFPGRFSGRQFSNSRSEMNVSTLELGDSALYLCASSLAGGWNEQFFGPGTRLTVL.